These 4 T cell receptor beta chains were sequenced from one sample in a study of cytomegalovirus exposure and HLA in healthy donors. In the PCR, 60 Vbeta and 13 Jbeta primers were used. Libraries were prepared by immunoSEQ multiplex PCR; TCRdb keeps only in-frame clonotypes and omits some of them. The table has about 140,000 clones, 76% seen once; the top ten hold about 3.9%. Source material: PBMCs. These receptors all come from a young man in good health and CMV-seronegative.

The chain links TRBV9 to TRBJ2-7; 10 bases match TRBD1. V was pared by 0 bases and J by 7 bases, with 7 bases of the junction left unmatched. Germline assignment: CDR1 SGDLS and CDR2 YYNGEE. This CDR3 spans 15 amino acids. The CDR3, as DNA: TGTGCCAGCAGCGTAGGTGGGACAGGGGCTCGGGAGCAGTACTTC. It specifies CASSVGGTGAREQYF.

The chain uses TRBV11-3 and TRBJ1-4; 7 positions match TRBD1. CDR3 size: 20 residues. V was clipped by 4 bases and J by 0 bases; unmatched bases: 17. CDR1 and CDR2 from the germline V gene are SGHNT and YENEEA. The CDR3 reads CASSSTKDRDETATNEKLFF. Here the CDR3 DNA reads TGTGCCAGCAGCTCGACAAAAGACAGGGACGAAACAGCAACTAATGAAAAACTGTTTTTT.

The chain is built from TRBV29-1 and TRBJ2-1, with a weak D call TRBD1 (5 bases). Germline V lookup: CDR1 SQVTM, CDR2 ANQGSEA. This CDR3 has 11 residues. V lost 4 bases and J lost 7, with 8 bases in between. The CDR3 sequence is CSVGAGNEQFF. The CDR3 DNA sequence: TGCAGCGTTGGGGCAGGGAATGAGCAGTTCTTC.

V gene TRBV5-4 combines with J gene TRBJ2-1; weak D call: TRBD2 (5 bases). The germline CDR1 and CDR2 sequences are SGHNT and YYREEE (reference sequence). The V and J ends lost 4 bases and 13 bases respectively, with 27 bases between them. The CDR3 consists of 16 residues. CDR3 DNA sequence: TGTGCCAGCAGCCAACCCTTTGAGGGAAACGAGCCGGTCCAGTTCTTC. It is translated as CASSQPFEGNEPVQFF.